The 23 T cell receptor beta chains in this list originate from one sample, sequenced in a study of cytomegalovirus exposure and HLA in healthy donors. 13 Jbeta primers and 60 Vbeta primers were used for the PCR. Clones were read by immunoSEQ multiplex PCR, and TCRdb kept only the in-frame ones, dropping some. The table lists over 110,000 clones, over 70% of them singletons. Sequenced input: PBMCs. The receptor source for this set is a man aged 40-49 years in good health and CMV-seronegative.

This sequence joins TRBV7-8 and TRBJ2-7; 8 nucleotides align to TRBD2. The CDR3 runs to 16 residues. J gave up 2 bases and V 8 bases, and 14 bases lay outside the gene matches. Germline V gene lookup returns CDR1 SGHVS and CDR2 FQNEAQ. The CDR3 coding sequence is TGTGCCAGCGCTTACCCCGAAACGGGGGGGCCCTACGAGCAGTACTTC. Protein product: CASAYPETGGPYEQYF.

The chain uses TRBV19 and TRBJ1-2; D perhaps matches TRBD1 (5 bases). Germline V gene lookup returns CDR1 LNHDA and CDR2 SQIVND (reference sequence). Trimming removed 5 bases from V and 5 bases from J, with 12 bases in between. The CDR3 is 13 residues long. This CDR3 reads CASSRTTDYGYTF. The DNA of the CDR3 is TGTGCCAGTAGTCGGACGACAGATTATGGCTACACCTTC.

The table lists this clone with a count of one. The chain combines TRBV13 with TRBJ1-1, with no clear D. The CDR3 loop spans 16 amino acids. With 6 bases removed from V and 1 base from J, the gap between germline ends came to 18 bases. The germline V gene encodes CDR1 PRHDT and CDR2 FYEKMQ (reference sequence). The CDR3 region has the DNA TGTGCCAGCAGGAAATCCAGTCGGGTCCCGAACACTGAAGCTTTCTTT. It specifies CASRKSSRVPNTEAFF.

V is TRBV6-6 and J is TRBJ2-7; D call uncertain. Germline lookup yields CDR1 MNHNY and CDR2 SVGAGI (reference sequence). The length of the CDR3 is 15 residues. V was shortened by 2 bases and J by 0 bases, with 11 bases between the two germline ends. This CDR3 reads CASSYDSTSSYEQYF. The CDR3 DNA follows: TGTGCCAGCAGTTACGACTCAACCAGCTCCTACGAGCAGTACTTC.

The V call is TRBV10-1, the J call TRBJ1-3, with TRBD1 matching over 10 bases. Germline-derived CDR1 and CDR2 are WNHNN and SYGVQD (reference sequence). J lost 2 bases, V lost 8 bases, and 6 bases had no gene match. There are 15 residues in the CDR3. CDR3 sequence: CASPTDRGPGNTIYF. The CDR3 DNA reads as TGCGCCAGCCCCACCGACAGGGGGCCTGGAAACACCATATATTTT.

V and J are TRBV2 and TRBJ1-1, with TRBD1 as a possible D gene (5 bases). Trimming stripped 6 bases from V and 1 base from J, with 15 bases between. Germline lookup yields CDR1 SNHLY and CDR2 FYNNEI. There are 15 residues in the CDR3. The CDR3 here is CASSPFPTENTEAFF. CDR3 nucleotide sequence: TGTGCCAGCAGCCCATTCCCGACAGAGAACACTGAAGCTTTCTTT.

A few counts support this clone. The CDR3 DNA reads TGCGCCAGCAGTGCTAACAGGGGGAACACTGAAGCTTTCTTT. Amino acids: CASSANRGNTEAFF. The chain recombines TRBV10-1 with TRBJ1-1; TRBD1 agrees at 7 bases. The CDR3 consists of 14 residues. CDR1 and CDR2 from the germline V gene are WNHNN and SYGVQD (reference sequence). The V and J ends lost 4 bases and 1 base, in that order; junction bases with no gene match: 3.

V gene TRBV6-5 combines with J gene TRBJ2-3, with 10 bases that match TRBD1. The CDR3 contains 14 residues. The junction had 3 bases not matched to a gene; V was cut back by 6 bases and J by 3 bases. From germline, CDR1 is MNHEY and CDR2 SVGAGI. The CDR3 DNA follows: TGTGCCAGCAGCGACAGGGGGCGAACAGATACGCAGTATTTT. It codes for CASSDRGRTDTQYF.

The chain couples TRBV7-8 to TRBJ2-3, with 11 bases that match TRBD2. There are 18 residues in the CDR3. The germline V gene has CDR1 SGHVS and CDR2 FQNEAQ. J gave up 1 base and V 1 base, and 7 bases lay outside the gene matches. CDR3 residues: CASSLGASGGYRTDTQYF. CDR3 bases: TGTGCCAGCAGCTTAGGGGCTAGCGGGGGGTACCGCACAGATACGCAGTATTTT.

This clone was seen only once. V is TRBV7-4 and J is TRBJ1-1; 8 bases are shared with TRBD1. The trim removed 1 base at V and 1 base at J, leaving 5 bases unmatched. CDR1 and CDR2 (germline): SGHVT, SQSDAQ. This CDR3 comprises 16 residues. The CDR3 DNA reads TGTGCCAGCAGCTTAGAGCAGGGGGCGCGGAACACTGAAGCTTTCTTT. It translates to CASSLEQGARNTEAFF.

The chain has TRBV4-2 and TRBJ2-3; 8 nucleotides align to TRBD2. The CDR3 has 19 amino acids. The V gene end was trimmed by 4 bases and the J gene end by 2 bases; junction bases not matched to a gene: 17. The germline gives CDR1 LGHNA, CDR2 YNFKEQ. The CDR3 here is CASSLQDVLAGAYTDTQYF. Written as DNA, the CDR3 is TGTGCCAGCAGCCTACAAGATGTCCTAGCGGGTGCCTACACAGATACGCAGTATTTT.

The DNA for the CDR3 is TGTGCCAGCAGTGAAGCGCTTCGACAGGGGGAGCTGTTTTTT. Its translation: CASSEALRQGELFF. The V call is TRBV2, the J call TRBJ2-2, with a tentative D call TRBD1 (5 bases). Per germline, CDR1 SNHLY and CDR2 FYNNEI. The CDR3 loop spans 14 amino acids. The V gene lost 0 bases and the J gene lost 8 bases, with 10 bases spanning the gap.

This clone was recorded at least ten times. This chain connects TRBV2 to TRBJ1-5; D unresolved. The V and J ends lost 7 bases and 2 bases respectively, with 12 bases between them. The germline V gene encodes CDR1 SNHLY and CDR2 FYNNEI. The CDR3 contains 14 residues. The CDR3 loop is CASTPGNGNQPQHF. The CDR3 DNA sequence: TGTGCCAGCACTCCGGGGAATGGCAATCAGCCCCAGCATTTT.

In this sample, this clone turned up once. The chain uses TRBV19 and TRBJ1-5, with D possibly matching TRBD1 (6 bases). This CDR3 has 16 amino acids. Germline CDR1 LNHDA, CDR2 SQIVND (reference sequence). V lost 5 bases and J 0 bases, leaving 14 bases between the germline ends. Written as DNA, the CDR3 is TGTGCCAGTAGTGCCGGACAGAAATATAGCAATCAGCCCCAGCATTTT. Amino acid sequence: CASSAGQKYSNQPQHF.

The rearrangement joins TRBV6-4 to TRBJ2-1; 9 nucleotides match TRBD2. CDR1 is MRHNA, CDR2 SNTAGT, per germline. With V trimmed by 0 bases and J by 8 bases, 11 bases remained unmatched. The CDR3 totals 17 residues. DNA of the CDR3: TGTGCCAGCAGTGACTCTTACGTTGCGGGGGGGCGTTATGAGCAGTTCTTC. Residues: CASSDSYVAGGRYEQFF.

V usage is TRBV7-9 and J usage is TRBJ2-5, with TRBD1 matching over 7 bases. Germline trimming cut 6 bases from V and 0 bases from J; bases unmatched to any gene: 1. The CDR3 covers 13 residues. The germline gives CDR1 SEHNR, CDR2 FQNEAQ (reference sequence). The CDR3 nucleotides read TGTGCCAGCAGGGGACAGTACCAAGAGACCCAGTACTTC. Residues: CASRGQYQETQYF.

The rearrangement joins TRBV15 to TRBJ2-1; a weak D match, TRBD1 (6 bases). The CDR3 has 15 residues. Germline V CDR1 and CDR2: LNHNV, YYDKDF (reference sequence). The V and J ends lost 1 base and 5 bases respectively, with 12 bases between them. The CDR3 DNA reads as TGTGCCACCAGCAGAGCCCGGCACAGGGACAATGAGCAGTTCTTC. It is translated as CATSRARHRDNEQFF.

This chain joins TRBV5-1 and TRBJ2-3, with 10 bases lining up with TRBD2. The germline gives CDR1 SGHRS, CDR2 YFSETQ. V was pared by 4 bases and J by 0 bases, with 5 bases of the junction left unmatched. The CDR3 covers 16 residues. This CDR3 reads CASSEREGLSTDTQYF. CDR3 bases: TGCGCCAGCAGCGAGCGGGAGGGCTTGAGCACAGATACGCAGTATTTT.

The chain has TRBV6-1 and TRBJ1-2; 8 bases match TRBD1. CDR1 MNHNS and CDR2 SASEGT come from the germline V gene. The CDR3 consists of 14 residues. J gave up 4 bases and V 6 bases, and 7 bases lay outside the gene matches. Here the CDR3 DNA reads TGTGCCAGCAGCTCTCGGACAGGGCCCTATGGCTACACCTTC. Protein sequence: CASSSRTGPYGYTF.

The chain uses TRBV7-6 and TRBJ2-7; D gene ambiguous. The CDR3 loop spans 13 amino acids. Deletions cut 2 bases from V and 5 bases from J, with 10 bases between. Germline CDR1 SGHVS, CDR2 FNYEAQ. The CDR3 loop is CASSLNLGDEQYF. The CDR3 DNA sequence: TGTGCCAGCAGCTTAAACCTAGGTGACGAGCAGTACTTC.

V gene TRBV19 combines with J gene TRBJ1-4; no firm D call. CDR3 size: 15 residues. V lost 5 bases, J lost 3 bases, and 13 bases lay in between. Per the germline V gene, CDR1 is LNHDA and CDR2 is SQIVND (reference sequence). CDR3 sequence reads: CASSSLIGANEKLFF. The DNA for the CDR3 is TGTGCCAGTAGTTCACTAATCGGGGCTAATGAAAAACTGTTTTTT.

V and J are TRBV6-6 and TRBJ1-5; TRBD1 is a possible D gene (5 bases). Germline-derived CDR1 and CDR2 are MNHNY and SVGAGI (reference sequence). Trimming shortened V by 4 bases and J by 11 bases, and 9 bases separated the two germline ends. The CDR3 runs 11 residues. The CDR3 is CASSWGEAQHF. The CDR3 DNA sequence: TGTGCCAGCAGTTGGGGCGAAGCCCAGCATTTT.

J is TRBJ2-5 and V is TRBV5-1; 14 bases are a match to TRBD2. The germline gives CDR1 SGHRS, CDR2 YFSETQ. The CDR3 sequence is 17 residues long. Losses at the gene ends were 3 bases for V and 4 bases for J; bases not matched to a gene: 8. The CDR3 DNA follows: TGCGCCAGCAGCTCGACTAGCGGGGGGGCCGGACTAGAGACCCAGTACTTC. Amino acids: CASSSTSGGAGLETQYF. Variable domain in full (rest from reference TRBV5-1 and TRBJ2-5): KAGVTQTPRYLIKTRGQQVTLSCSPISGHRSVSWYQQTPGQGLQFLFEYFSETQRNKGNFPGRFSGRQFSNSRSEMNVSTLELGDSALYLCASSSTSGGAGLETQYFGPGTRLLVL.